The T cell receptor (beta chain) described here comes from a study of blood T cell repertoires in COVID-19. The overall study: Acute and convalescent COVID-19 samples came from the United States, Italy and Spain.

Germline V CDR1 and CDR2: SGHRS, YFSETQ. V lost 7 bases and J 2 bases, leaving 9 bases between the germline ends. The CDR3 has 12 residues. Sequencing was performed with immunoSEQ multiplex PCR; in TCRdb, only in-frame clones are kept and a portion is missing. Here the sample spans about 240,000 clones, roughly four fifths being singletons. This clonotype originated in a woman aged 70 to 79 with acute or convalescent COVID-19. The rearrangement links TRBV5-1 to TRBJ2-5; D perhaps matches TRBD1 (5 bases). Sequences were obtained from peripheral blood. CDR3 bases: TGCGCCAGCCGACAGCAACAAGAGACCCAGTACTTC. This gives the protein CASRQQQETQYF.